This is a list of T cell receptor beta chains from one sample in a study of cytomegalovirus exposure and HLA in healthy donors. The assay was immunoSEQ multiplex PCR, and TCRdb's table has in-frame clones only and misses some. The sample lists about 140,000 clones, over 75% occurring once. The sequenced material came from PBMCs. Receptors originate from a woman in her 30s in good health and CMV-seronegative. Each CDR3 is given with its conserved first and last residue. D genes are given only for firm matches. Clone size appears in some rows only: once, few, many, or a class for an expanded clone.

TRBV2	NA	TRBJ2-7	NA	CASSPPVSFGEQYF	TGTGCCAGCAGCCCTCCGGTCTCTTTTGGCGAGCAGTACTTC
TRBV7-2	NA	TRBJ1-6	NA	CASSPGPDSNSPLHF	TGTGCCAGCAGCCCAGGCCCGGACAGTAATTCACCCCTCCACTTT
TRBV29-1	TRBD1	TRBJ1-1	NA	CSVTGTANTEAFF	TGCAGCGTGACCGGGACAGCGAACACTGAAGCTTTCTTT
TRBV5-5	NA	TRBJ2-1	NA	CASSLSGVSYNEQFF	TGTGCCAGCAGCTTATCAGGGGTCTCCTACAATGAGCAGTTCTTC
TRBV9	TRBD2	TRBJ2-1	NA	CASSEGLASFDEQFF	TGTGCCAGCAGCGAGGGACTAGCGTCCTTTGATGAGCAGTTCTTC
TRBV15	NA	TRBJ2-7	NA	CATSRDNRIDEQYF	TGTGCCACCAGCAGAGATAACAGGATCGACGAGCAGTACTTC
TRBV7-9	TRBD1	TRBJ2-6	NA	CASSPIEDRVSGANVLTF	TGTGCCAGCAGCCCTATCGAGGACAGGGTGTCTGGGGCCAACGTCCTGACTTTC
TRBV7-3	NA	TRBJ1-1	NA	CASSSRGNTEAFF	TGTGCCAGCAGCTCTAGGGGGAACACTGAAGCTTTCTTT
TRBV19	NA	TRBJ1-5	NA	CASTMQPGSNQPQHF	TGTGCCAGTACTATGCAGCCAGGGAGCAATCAGCCCCAGCATTTT
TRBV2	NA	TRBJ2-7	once	CASSGDSYEQYF	TGTGCCAGCAGTGGAGACTCCTACGAGCAGTACTTC
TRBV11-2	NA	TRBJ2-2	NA	CASSFNRVGSGELFF	TGTGCCAGCAGCTTCAACAGGGTAGGGTCCGGGGAGCTGTTTTTT
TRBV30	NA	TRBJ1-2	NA	CAWSPWTNSNYGYTF	TGTGCCTGGAGTCCGTGGACTAATTCTAACTATGGCTACACCTTC
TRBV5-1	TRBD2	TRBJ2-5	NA	CVSSQGTSTGETQYF	TGCGTCAGCAGCCAGGGGACTAGCACAGGGGAGACCCAGTACTTC
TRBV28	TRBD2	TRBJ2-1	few	CASSLASGVSYNEQFF	TGTGCCAGCAGTTTAGCTAGCGGGGTCTCCTACAATGAGCAGTTCTTC
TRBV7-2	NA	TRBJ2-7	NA	CASSLVGEQYF	TGTGCCAGCAGCTTAGTCGGCGAGCAGTACTTC
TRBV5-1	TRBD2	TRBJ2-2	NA	CASRMGLAGNTGELFF	TGCGCCAGCAGGATGGGACTAGCGGGGAACACCGGGGAGCTGTTTTTT
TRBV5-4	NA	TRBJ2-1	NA	CASSGSPLDGEQFF	TGTGCCAGCAGCGGGAGCCCCCTGGACGGTGAGCAGTTCTTC
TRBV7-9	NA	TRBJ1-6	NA	CASSLGAPPLHF	TGTGCCAGCAGCTTAGGGGCCCCACCCCTCCACTTT
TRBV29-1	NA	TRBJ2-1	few	CSVERGNEQFF	TGCAGCGTTGAAAGGGGTAATGAGCAGTTCTTC
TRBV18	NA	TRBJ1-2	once	CASSPSRGWYGYTF	TGTGCCAGCTCACCATCCAGGGGCTGGTATGGCTACACCTTC
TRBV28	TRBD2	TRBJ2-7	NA	CASSFRSSGSYEQYF	TGTGCCAGCAGTTTCAGGTCTAGCGGGAGTTACGAGCAGTACTTC
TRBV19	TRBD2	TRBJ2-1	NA	CASSIGPLRGSSYNEQFF	TGTGCCAGTAGTATAGGCCCGCTCCGCGGGAGCTCCTACAATGAGCAGTTCTTC
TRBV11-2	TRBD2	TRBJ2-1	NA	CASSSRSGESDEQFF	TGTGCCAGCAGCTCTCGAAGCGGGGAATCCGATGAGCAGTTCTTC
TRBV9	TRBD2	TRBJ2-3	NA	CASSVGLAGATSSTDTQYF	TGTGCCAGCAGCGTAGGGCTAGCGGGGGCGACTTCTAGCACAGATACGCAGTATTTT
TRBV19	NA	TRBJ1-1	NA	CASSSLDRTMNTEAFF	TGTGCCAGTAGTTCCCTCGACAGGACCATGAACACTGAAGCTTTCTTT
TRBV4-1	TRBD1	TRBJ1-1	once	CASSQFGAGGFGTEAFF	TGCGCCAGCAGCCAATTTGGGGCAGGGGGCTTTGGGACTGAAGCTTTCTTT
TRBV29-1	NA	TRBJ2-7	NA	CSVEGQGGEQYF	TGCAGCGTTGAAGGGCAGGGGGGCGAGCAGTACTTC
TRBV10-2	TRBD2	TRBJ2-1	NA	CASSESGGYGNEQFF	TGCGCCAGCAGTGAATCGGGAGGGTATGGCAATGAGCAGTTCTTC
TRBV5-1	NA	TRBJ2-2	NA	CASSPGTMNTGELFF	TGCGCCAGCAGCCCCGGGACAATGAACACCGGGGAGCTGTTTTTT
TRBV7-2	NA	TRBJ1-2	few	CASSLSLRYGYTF	TGTGCCAGCAGCTTAAGTCTTCGGTATGGCTACACCTTC
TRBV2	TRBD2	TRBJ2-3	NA	CASKGLAGPGDTQYF	TGTGCCAGCAAGGGACTAGCGGGTCCTGGAGATACGCAGTATTTT
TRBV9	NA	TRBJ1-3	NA	CASSPNSGISGNTIYF	TGTGCCAGCAGCCCCAACTCCGGGATCTCTGGAAACACCATATATTTT
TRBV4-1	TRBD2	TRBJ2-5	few	CASSQDQPSSGGVGTQYF	TGCGCCAGCAGCCAAGATCAGCCCTCTAGCGGGGGCGTGGGGACCCAGTACTTC
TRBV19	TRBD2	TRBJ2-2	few	CASSIGGLAEPGELFF	TGTGCCAGTAGTATCGGAGGACTAGCGGAGCCCGGGGAGCTGTTTTTT
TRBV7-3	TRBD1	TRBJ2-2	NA	CASSLQTGPGELFF	TGTGCCAGCAGCTTACAGACAGGGCCCGGGGAGCTGTTTTTT
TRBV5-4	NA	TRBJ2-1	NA	CASSLMVETYNEQFF	TGTGCCAGCAGCTTGATGGTAGAAACCTACAATGAGCAGTTCTTC
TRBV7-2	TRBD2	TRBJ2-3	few	CASSLYSGRSTDTQYF	TGTGCCAGCAGCTTATATAGCGGGAGGTCAACAGATACGCAGTATTTT
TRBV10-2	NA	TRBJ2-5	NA	CASSPQYQETQYF	TGCGCCAGCAGCCCCCAGTACCAAGAGACCCAGTACTTC
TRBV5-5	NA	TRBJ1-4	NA	CASSLRDSPTNEKLFF	TGTGCCAGCAGCCTCAGGGACTCTCCAACTAATGAAAAACTGTTTTTT
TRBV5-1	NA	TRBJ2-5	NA	CASSPSGDQETQYF	TGCGCCAGCAGCCCCTCAGGTGACCAAGAGACCCAGTACTTC